The rows below give T cell receptor beta chains drawn from one sample of a study of blood T cell repertoires in COVID-19. Measured with immunoSEQ multiplex PCR; TCRdb has only the in-frame clones, and not every one. This table has 84,000 or so clones, over 75% appearing once. Source material: peripheral blood. These receptors were taken from a human donor in a cohort sampled during active COVID-19. Both conserved end residues are part of each CDR3. The D gene is left open where the match is weak. Rows give clone size only sometimes, using once, few, many, or a class for an expanded clone.

NA TRBJ1-2 TRBV11-2 NA TGTGCCAGCAGCAATGGGGGGGAGGCCTATGGCTACACCTTC CASSNGGEAYGYTF
NA TRBJ1-5 TRBV10-3 TRBD1 TGTGCCATCAGTGCGGGACAGGGACAGGATCAGCCCCAGCATTTT CAISAGQGQDQPQHF
NA TRBJ2-5 TRBV29-1 TRBD2 TGCAGCGGGACTAGTTGGGGAGAGACCCAGTACTTC CSGTSWGETQYF
NA TRBJ2-7 TRBV2 TRBD2 TGTGCCAGTCAGCGGGGGCCCCTAACTTCCTACGAGCAGTACTTC CASQRGPLTSYEQYF
NA TRBJ2-6 TRBV6-5 TRBD1 TGTGCCAGTAGGACAGGGGGATCTGGGGCCAACGTCCTGACTTTC CASRTGGSGANVLTF
few TRBJ2-1 TRBV28 TRBD2 TGTGCCAGCAGTTACCCTACCGGGGGGGCGGTCGAGCAGTTCTTC CASSYPTGGAVEQFF
once TRBJ2-7 TRBV5-8 NA TGTGCCAGCAGCTTGGATCGGGGGTTAAGCTCCTACGAGCAGTACTTC CASSLDRGLSSYEQYF
NA TRBJ2-1 TRBV30 NA TGTGCCTGGGGTAGGGGGGGAACCTACAATGAGCAGTTCTTC CAWGRGGTYNEQFF
NA TRBJ1-5 TRBV27 NA TGTGCCAGCAGTTTATTAGGGGGGGGAGGCAATCAGCCCCAGCATTTT CASSLLGGGGNQPQHF
NA TRBJ1-6 TRBV11-2 NA TGTGCCAGCAGCTTAGGGGGCGCCTATAATTCACCCCTCCACTTT CASSLGGAYNSPLHF
few TRBJ1-6 TRBV28 NA TGTGCCAGCAGCACATCCCGCGGGGGGTATGCACCCCTCCACTTT CASSTSRGGYAPLHF
many TRBJ2-1 TRBV10-1 TRBD2 TGCGCCAGCAGTGATGGACTAGCGGGGTACCCTTACAATGAGCAGTTCTTC CASSDGLAGYPYNEQFF
NA TRBJ2-3 TRBV24-1 TRBD1 TGTGCCACTCGACAGGGGTGGGCAGATACGCAGTATTTT CATRQGWADTQYF
NA TRBJ2-3 TRBV11-2 TRBD1 TGTGCCAGCAGCTTCTTCCTTTTACAGGGGATCGGCACAGATACGCAGTATTTT CASSFFLLQGIGTDTQYF
once TRBJ1-1 TRBV6-2/TRBV6-3 NA TGTGCCAGCAGTCGGAAAGGGGCCCACCCTAATGAAGCTTTCTTT CASSRKGAHPNEAFF
NA TRBJ1-5 TRBV2 NA TGTGCCAGCAGTGACGAGGTTCATAGCAATCAGCCCCAGCATTTT CASSDEVHSNQPQHF
once TRBJ1-2 TRBV6-6 NA TGTGCCAGCAGTTACGGGTGGGGCGATGGCTACACCTTC CASSYGWGDGYTF
NA TRBJ2-7 TRBV10-3 TRBD1 TGTGCCATCAGTGAGGGGGACAGGGTCTCCTACGAGCAGTACTTC CAISEGDRVSYEQYF
NA TRBJ2-7 TRBV12-3/TRBV12-4 NA TGTGCCAGCAGGAGGACAGAATCCTACGAGCAGTACTTC CASRRTESYEQYF
NA TRBJ2-7 TRBV18 NA TGTGCCAGCTCACCAAGTGACACCTACGAGCAGTACTTC CASSPSDTYEQYF
few TRBJ2-7 TRBV5-6 NA TGTGCCAGCAGCCCCCAGGTTACCTACGAGCAGTACTTC CASSPQVTYEQYF
NA TRBJ1-2 TRBV7-2 NA TGTGCCAGCAGCTTAGACGGCAGGGACTATGGCTACACCTTC CASSLDGRDYGYTF
NA TRBJ1-1 TRBV19 NA TGTGCCAGTAGTACCCCACGAGGGGGTGGCACTGAAGCTTTCTTT CASSTPRGGGTEAFF
NA TRBJ1-2 TRBV19 NA TGTGCCAGTAGTATAGACCGCTATGGCTACACCTTC CASSIDRYGYTF
once TRBJ2-7 TRBV12-5 TRBD1 TGTGCTAGTGGTTTGCGCAGGGGGCTCCTTCCCTACGAGCAGTACTTC CASGLRRGLLPYEQYF
NA TRBJ1-2 TRBV6-5 NA TGTGCCAGCAGTTACGAGCCGAGGGCGTTAGGCTATGGCTACACCTTC CASSYEPRALGYGYTF
NA TRBJ2-2 TRBV7-9 TRBD2 TGTGCCAGCAGCTTAGAATATCTTGGCGGGGGGAGTACCGGGGAGCTGTTTTTT CASSLEYLGGGSTGELFF
NA TRBJ1-1 TRBV6-5 TRBD1 TGTGCCAGCAGTTATGGATCCTACCCGGGACAGTTGAAGGCTTTCTTT CASSYGSYPGQLKAFF
NA TRBJ2-2 TRBV5-4 TRBD1 TGTGCCAGCAGCTCAGGGGGAAGTAGAGGCACCGGGGAGCTGTTTTTT CASSSGGSRGTGELFF
NA TRBJ2-4 TRBV2 TRBD2 TGTGCCAGCAAAAGACTAGCGGTAGCCAAAAACATTCAGTACTTC CASKRLAVAKNIQYF
NA TRBJ1-5 TRBV6-2/TRBV6-3 NA TGTGCCAGCAGTTGGACCCGATCCATTCCCGGGATTTATCAGCCCCAGCATTTT CASSWTRSIPGIYQPQHF
NA TRBJ1-2 TRBV28 TRBD1 TGTGCCAGCAGTTCCCCGGGACAGGGTAGCTATGGCTACACCTTC CASSSPGQGSYGYTF
NA TRBJ1-4 TRBV15 NA TGTGCCACCAGCAGAGATAGGGGTAATGAAAAACTGTTTTTT CATSRDRGNEKLFF
NA TRBJ1-6 TRBV14 NA TGTGCCAGCAGCCAGCGGGCATTCAGTTCACCCCTCCACTTT CASSQRAFSSPLHF
once TRBJ2-3 TRBV12-5 NA TGTGCTAGTGTTGAAGGGCGGGGGCCTCACACAGATACGCAGTATTTT CASVEGRGPHTDTQYF
NA TRBJ2-1 TRBV6-2/TRBV6-3 TRBD2 TGTGCCAGCAGTTACGGGACTAGCGGGGGGGCCTATGAGCAGTTCTTC CASSYGTSGGAYEQFF
NA TRBJ1-3 TRBV18 TRBD1 TGTGCCAGCTCACCACTCGGACAGGGGACTGGAAACACCATATATTTT CASSPLGQGTGNTIYF
once TRBJ1-4 TRBV28 NA TGTGCCAGCAGACCAAGGACTTTCATAGGGGGAAAACTGTTTTTT CASRPRTFIGGKLFF
NA TRBJ2-1 TRBV24-1 NA TGTGCCACCAGTGCCCGCGAGACACCTGAGCAGTTCTTC CATSARETPEQFF
NA TRBJ1-3 TRBV5-1 NA TGCGCCAGCAGCGTCGGGGGTGTTTCTGGAAACACCATATATTTT CASSVGGVSGNTIYF
NA TRBJ2-7 TRBV6-2/TRBV6-3 TRBD1 TGTGCCAGCAGTACAGGGACAGGAGCTTCCTACGAGCAGTACTTC CASSTGTGASYEQYF
NA TRBJ1-1 TRBV4-1 NA TGCGCCAGCAGCCAATCAGGGGCGAACACTGAAGCTTTCTTT CASSQSGANTEAFF
NA TRBJ2-3 TRBV5-1 NA TGCGCCAGCAGCTCAGGGGCCACGACAGATACGCAGTATTTT CASSSGATTDTQYF